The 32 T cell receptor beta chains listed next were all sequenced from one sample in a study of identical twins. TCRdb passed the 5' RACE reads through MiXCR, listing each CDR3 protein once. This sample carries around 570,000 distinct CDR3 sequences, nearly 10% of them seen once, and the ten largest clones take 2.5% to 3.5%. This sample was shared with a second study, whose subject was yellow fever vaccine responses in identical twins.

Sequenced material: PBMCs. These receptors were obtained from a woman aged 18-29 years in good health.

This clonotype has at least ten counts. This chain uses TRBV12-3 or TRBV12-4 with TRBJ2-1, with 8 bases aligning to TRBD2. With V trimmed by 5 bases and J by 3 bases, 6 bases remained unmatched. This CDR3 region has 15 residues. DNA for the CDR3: TGTGCCAGCAGTACCGCCGGGGGGGGCTACAATGAGCAGTTCTTC. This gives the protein CASSTAGGGYNEQFF.

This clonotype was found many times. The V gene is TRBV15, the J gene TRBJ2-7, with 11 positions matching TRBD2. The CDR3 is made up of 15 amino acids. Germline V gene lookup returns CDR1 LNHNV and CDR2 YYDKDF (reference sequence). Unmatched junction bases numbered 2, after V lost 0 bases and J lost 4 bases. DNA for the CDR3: TGTGCCACCAGCAGAGATGCTAGCGGGAGGTACGAGCAGTACTTC. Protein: CATSRDASGRYEQYF.

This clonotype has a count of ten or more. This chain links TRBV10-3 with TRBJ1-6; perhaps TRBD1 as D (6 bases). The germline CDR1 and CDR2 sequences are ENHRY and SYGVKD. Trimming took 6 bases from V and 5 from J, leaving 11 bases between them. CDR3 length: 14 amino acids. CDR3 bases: TGTGCCATCAGAGCGGACAGCGATAATTCACCCCTCCACTTT. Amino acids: CAIRADSDNSPLHF.

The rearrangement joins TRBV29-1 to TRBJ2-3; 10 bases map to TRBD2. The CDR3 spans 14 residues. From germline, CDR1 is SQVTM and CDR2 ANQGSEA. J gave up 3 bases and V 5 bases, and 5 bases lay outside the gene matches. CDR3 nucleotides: TGCAGCGTTCCTAGCGGGAGAAGGACAGATACGCAGTATTTT. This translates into CSVPSGRRTDTQYF.

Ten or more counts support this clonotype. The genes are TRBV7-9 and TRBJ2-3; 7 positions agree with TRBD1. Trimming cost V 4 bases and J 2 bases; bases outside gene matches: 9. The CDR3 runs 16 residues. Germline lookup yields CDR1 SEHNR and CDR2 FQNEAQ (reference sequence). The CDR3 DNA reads TGTGCCAGCAGCTCCCCCCCGGGACAGATCACAGATACGCAGTATTTT. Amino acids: CASSSPPGQITDTQYF.

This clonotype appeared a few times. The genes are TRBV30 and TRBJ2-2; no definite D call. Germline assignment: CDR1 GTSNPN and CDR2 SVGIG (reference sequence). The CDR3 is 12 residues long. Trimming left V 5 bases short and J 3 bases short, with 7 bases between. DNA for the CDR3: TGTGCCTGGGGCGCTTACACCGGGGAGCTGTTTTTT. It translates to CAWGAYTGELFF.

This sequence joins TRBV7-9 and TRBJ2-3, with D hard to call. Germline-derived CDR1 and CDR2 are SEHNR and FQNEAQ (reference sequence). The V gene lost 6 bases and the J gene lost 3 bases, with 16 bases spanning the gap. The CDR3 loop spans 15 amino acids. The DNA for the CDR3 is TGTGCCAGCAGTTCAACAGTCGAAGGGACAGATACGCAGTATTTT. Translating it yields CASSSTVEGTDTQYF. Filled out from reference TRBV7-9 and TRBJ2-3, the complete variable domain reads DTGVSQNPRHKITKRGQNVTFRCDPISEHNRLYWYRQTLGQGPEFLTYFQNEAQLEKSRLLSDRFSAERPKGSFSTLEIQRTEQGDSAMYLCASSSTVEGTDTQYFGPGTRLTVL.

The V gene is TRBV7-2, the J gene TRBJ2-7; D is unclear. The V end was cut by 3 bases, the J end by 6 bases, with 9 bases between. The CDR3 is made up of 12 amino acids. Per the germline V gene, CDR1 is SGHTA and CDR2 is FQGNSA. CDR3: CASSFSWGEQYF. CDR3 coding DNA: TGTGCCAGCAGCTTTTCGTGGGGCGAGCAGTACTTC.

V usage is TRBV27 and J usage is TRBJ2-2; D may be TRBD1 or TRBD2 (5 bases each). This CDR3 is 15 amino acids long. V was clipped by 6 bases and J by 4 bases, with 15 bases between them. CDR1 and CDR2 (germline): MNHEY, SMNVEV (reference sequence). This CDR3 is CASRGRDGLTGELFF. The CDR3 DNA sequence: TGTGCCAGCAGGGGACGGGATGGTCTCACCGGGGAGCTGTTTTTT.

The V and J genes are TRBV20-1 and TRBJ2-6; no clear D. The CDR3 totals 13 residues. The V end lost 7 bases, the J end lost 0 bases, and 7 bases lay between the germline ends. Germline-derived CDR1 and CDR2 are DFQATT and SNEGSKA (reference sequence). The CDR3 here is CSVGPSGANVLTF. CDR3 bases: TGCAGTGTAGGCCCCTCTGGGGCCAACGTCCTGACTTTC.

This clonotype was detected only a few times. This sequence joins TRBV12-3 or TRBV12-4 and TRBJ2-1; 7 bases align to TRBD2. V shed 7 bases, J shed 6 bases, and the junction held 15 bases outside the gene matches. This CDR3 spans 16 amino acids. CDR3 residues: CASTLSGGYSRNEQFF. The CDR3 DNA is TGTGCCAGCACTCTCTCCGGGGGGTACAGTCGCAATGAGCAGTTCTTC.

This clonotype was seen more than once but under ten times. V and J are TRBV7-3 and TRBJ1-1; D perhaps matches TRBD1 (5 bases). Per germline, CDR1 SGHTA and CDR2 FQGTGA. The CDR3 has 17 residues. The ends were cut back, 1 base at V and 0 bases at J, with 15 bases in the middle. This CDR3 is CASSLMAGTYMNTEAFF. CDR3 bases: TGTGCCAGCAGCTTAATGGCCGGGACCTACATGAACACTGAAGCTTTCTTT.

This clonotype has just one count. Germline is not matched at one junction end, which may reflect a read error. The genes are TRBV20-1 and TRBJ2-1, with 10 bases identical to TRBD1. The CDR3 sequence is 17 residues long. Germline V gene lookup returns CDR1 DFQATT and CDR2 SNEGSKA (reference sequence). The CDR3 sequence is CSAGDRVGTGAYNEQFF. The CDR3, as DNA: TGCAGTGCTGGAGATCGAGTGGGGACAGGGGCGTACAATGAGCAGTTCTTC.

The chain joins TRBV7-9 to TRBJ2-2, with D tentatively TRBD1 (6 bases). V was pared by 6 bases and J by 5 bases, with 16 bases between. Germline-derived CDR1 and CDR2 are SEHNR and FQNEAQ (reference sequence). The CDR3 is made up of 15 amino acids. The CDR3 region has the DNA TGTGCCAGCAGACAGGGAGCACCTTTAACCGGGGAGCTGTTTTTT. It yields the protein CASRQGAPLTGELFF.

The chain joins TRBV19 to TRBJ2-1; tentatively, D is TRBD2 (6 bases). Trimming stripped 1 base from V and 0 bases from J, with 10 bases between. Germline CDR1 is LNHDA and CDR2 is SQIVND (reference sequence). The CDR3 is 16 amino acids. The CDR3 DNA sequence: TGTGCCAGTAGTATAGCCGGGAGCGCCTCCTACAATGAGCAGTTCTTC. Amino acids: CASSIAGSASYNEQFF.

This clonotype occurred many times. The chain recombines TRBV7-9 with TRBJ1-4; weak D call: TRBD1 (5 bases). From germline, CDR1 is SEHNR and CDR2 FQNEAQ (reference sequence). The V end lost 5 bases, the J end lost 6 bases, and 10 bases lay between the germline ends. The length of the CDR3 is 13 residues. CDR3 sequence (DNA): TGTGCCAGCAGCCTGGGGGGGGATGAAAAACTGTTTTTT. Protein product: CASSLGGDEKLFF. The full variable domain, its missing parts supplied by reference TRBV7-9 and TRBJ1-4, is DTGVSQNPRHKITKRGQNVTFRCDPISEHNRLYWYRQTLGQGPEFLTYFQNEAQLEKSRLLSDRFSAERPKGSFSTLEIQRTEQGDSAMYLCASSLGGDEKLFFGSGTQLSVL.

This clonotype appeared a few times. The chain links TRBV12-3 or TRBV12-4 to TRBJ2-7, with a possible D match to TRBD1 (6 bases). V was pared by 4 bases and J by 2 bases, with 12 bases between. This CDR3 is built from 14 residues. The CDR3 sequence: CASSSRGQTYEQYF. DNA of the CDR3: TGTGCCAGCAGTTCCCGGGGACAAACCTACGAGCAGTACTTC.

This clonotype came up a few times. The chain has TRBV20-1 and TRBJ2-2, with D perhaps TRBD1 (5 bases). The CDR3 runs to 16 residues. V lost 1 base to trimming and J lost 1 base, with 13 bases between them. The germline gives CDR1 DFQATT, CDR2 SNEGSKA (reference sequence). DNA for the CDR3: TGCAGTGCTAGAGTTCGGCAGGGTAGGAACACCGGGGAGCTGTTTTTT. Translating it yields CSARVRQGRNTGELFF.

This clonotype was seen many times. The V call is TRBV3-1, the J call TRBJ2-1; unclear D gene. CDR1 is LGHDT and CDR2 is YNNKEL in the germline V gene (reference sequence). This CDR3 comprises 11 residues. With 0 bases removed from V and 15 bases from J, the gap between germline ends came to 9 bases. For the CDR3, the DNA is TGTGCCAGCAGCCAAGACCCAATCTTGTTCTTC. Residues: CASSQDPILFF.

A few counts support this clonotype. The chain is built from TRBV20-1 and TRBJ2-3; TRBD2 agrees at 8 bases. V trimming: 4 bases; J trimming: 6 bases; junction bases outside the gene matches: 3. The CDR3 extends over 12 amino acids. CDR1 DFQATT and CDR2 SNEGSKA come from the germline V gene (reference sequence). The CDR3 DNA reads TGCAGTGCTAATCTAGCGGGTGATACGCAGTATTTT. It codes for CSANLAGDTQYF.

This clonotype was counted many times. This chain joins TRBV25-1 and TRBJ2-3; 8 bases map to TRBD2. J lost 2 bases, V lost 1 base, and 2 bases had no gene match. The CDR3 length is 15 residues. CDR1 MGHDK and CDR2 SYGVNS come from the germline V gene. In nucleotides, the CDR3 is TGTGCCAGCAGTGAATGGCGGGGGGTCACAGATACGCAGTATTTT. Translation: CASSEWRGVTDTQYF.

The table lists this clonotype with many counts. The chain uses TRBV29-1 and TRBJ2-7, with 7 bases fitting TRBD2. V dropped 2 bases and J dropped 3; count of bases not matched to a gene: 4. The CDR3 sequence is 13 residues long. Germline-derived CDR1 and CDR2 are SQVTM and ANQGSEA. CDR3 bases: TGCAGCGTTGAAAAGTTAGCGGGCTACGAGCAGTACTTC. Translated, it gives CSVEKLAGYEQYF.

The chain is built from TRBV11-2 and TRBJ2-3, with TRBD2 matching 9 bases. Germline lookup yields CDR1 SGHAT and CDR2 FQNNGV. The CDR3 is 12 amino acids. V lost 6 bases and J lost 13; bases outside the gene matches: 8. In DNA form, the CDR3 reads TGTGCCAGCAGACTTACCGGGACTAGCAAGTATTTT. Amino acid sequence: CASRLTGTSKYF. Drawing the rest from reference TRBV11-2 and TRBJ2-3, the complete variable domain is EAGVAQSPRYKIIEKRQSVAFWCNPISGHATLYWYQQILGQGPKLLIQFQNNGVVDDSQLPKDRFSAERLKGVDSTLKIQPAKLEDSAVYLCASRLTGTSKYFGPGTRLTVL.

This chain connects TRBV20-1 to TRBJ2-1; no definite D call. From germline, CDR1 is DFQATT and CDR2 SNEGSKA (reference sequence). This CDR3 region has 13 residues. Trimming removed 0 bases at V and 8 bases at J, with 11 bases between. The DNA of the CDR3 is TGCAGTGCTAGAGACCTGTGGCACGATGAGCAGTTCTTC. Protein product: CSARDLWHDEQFF.

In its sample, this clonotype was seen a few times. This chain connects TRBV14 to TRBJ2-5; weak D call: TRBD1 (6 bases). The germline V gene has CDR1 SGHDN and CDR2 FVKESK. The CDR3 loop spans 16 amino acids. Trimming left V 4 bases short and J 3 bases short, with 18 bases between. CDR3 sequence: CASSPLSTGREETQYF. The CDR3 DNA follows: TGTGCCAGCAGCCCCCTATCGACAGGTCGAGAAGAGACCCAGTACTTC.

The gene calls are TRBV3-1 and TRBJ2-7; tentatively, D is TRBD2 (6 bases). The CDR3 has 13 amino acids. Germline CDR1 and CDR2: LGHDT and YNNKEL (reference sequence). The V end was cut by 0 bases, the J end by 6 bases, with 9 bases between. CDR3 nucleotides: TGTGCCAGCAGCCAAGATGGAGGGGTCGAGCAGTACTTC. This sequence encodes CASSQDGGVEQYF.

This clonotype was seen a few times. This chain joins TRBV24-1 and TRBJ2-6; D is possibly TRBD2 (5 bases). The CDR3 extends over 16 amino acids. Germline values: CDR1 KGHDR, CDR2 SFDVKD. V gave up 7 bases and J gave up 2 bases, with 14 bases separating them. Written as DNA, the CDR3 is TGTGCCACCAGAACGAACGAGGGCGCTGGGGCCAACGTCCTGACTTTC. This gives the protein CATRTNEGAGANVLTF.

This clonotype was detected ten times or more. For the CDR3, the DNA is TGTGCCAGCAGGGAGGGACTGATAGACACTGAAGCTTTCTTT. This translates into CASREGLIDTEAFF. The V and J genes are TRBV7-9 and TRBJ1-1; D may be TRBD1 (5 bases). The CDR3 totals 14 residues. Between the trimmed V and J ends, which lost 6 bases and 3 bases, there was a span of 14 bases. Germline values: CDR1 SEHNR, CDR2 FQNEAQ (reference sequence).

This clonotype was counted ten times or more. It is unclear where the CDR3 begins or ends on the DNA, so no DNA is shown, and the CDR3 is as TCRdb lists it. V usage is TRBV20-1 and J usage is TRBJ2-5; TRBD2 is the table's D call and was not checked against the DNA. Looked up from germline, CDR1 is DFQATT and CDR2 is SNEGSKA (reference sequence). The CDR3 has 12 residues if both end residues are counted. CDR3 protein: CSASFGSGSLYF.

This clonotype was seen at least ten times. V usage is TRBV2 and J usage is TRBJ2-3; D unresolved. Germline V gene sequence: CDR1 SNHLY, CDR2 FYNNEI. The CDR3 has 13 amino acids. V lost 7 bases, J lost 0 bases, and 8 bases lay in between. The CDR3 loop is CASTQRSTDTQYF. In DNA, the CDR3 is TGTGCCAGCACCCAGCGTAGCACAGATACGCAGTATTTT. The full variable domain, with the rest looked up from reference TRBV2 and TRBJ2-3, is EPEVTQTPSHQVTQMGQEVILRCVPISNHLYFYWYRQILGQKVEFLVSFYNNEISEKSEIFDDQFSVERPDGSNFTLKIRSTKLEDSAMYFCASTQRSTDTQYFGPGTRLTVL.

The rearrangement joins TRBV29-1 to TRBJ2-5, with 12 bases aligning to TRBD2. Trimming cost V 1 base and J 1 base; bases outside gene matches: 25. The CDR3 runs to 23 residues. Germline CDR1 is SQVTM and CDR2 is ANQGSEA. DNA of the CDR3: TGCAGCGTTGAAGTGTATAAGGGGGCACACCCCGGACTAGCGGGATCCTCCCAAGAGACCCAGTACTTC. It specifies CSVEVYKGAHPGLAGSSQETQYF.

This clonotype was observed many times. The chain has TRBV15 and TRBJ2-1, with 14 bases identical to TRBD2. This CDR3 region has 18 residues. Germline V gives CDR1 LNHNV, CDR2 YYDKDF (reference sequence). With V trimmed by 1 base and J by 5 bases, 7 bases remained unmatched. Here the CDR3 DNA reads TGTGCCACCAGCAGAGGTAGACTAGCGGGGGGGTTAGACAATGAGCAGTTCTTC. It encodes CATSRGRLAGGLDNEQFF.